These 10 T cell receptor beta chains share one sample of origin, sequenced in a study of shared clonotypes between healthy human individuals. Data came from immunoSEQ multiplex PCR; TCRdb stores just in-frame clones and leaves some out. The table lists about 1.5 million clones, 96% of them singletons. Sequenced input: naive CD4+ T cells sorted from blood. Regarding subset: CD45RA+ positively selected. All receptors come from a man aged 30 to 45 in good health.

The genes are TRBV29-1 and TRBJ2-4, with D perhaps matching TRBD2 (7 bases). The V and J ends lost 6 bases and 6 bases respectively, with 18 bases between them. The CDR3 consists of 14 residues. Germline V lookup: CDR1 SQVTM, CDR2 ANQGSEA. The CDR3 DNA is TGCAGCGTCCCGGGGGGCGGGGGAAGAAACATTCAGTACTTC. It is translated as CSVPGGGGRNIQYF.

This clone was seen only once. J is TRBJ2-1 and V is TRBV10-3; 8 bases map to TRBD2. The CDR3 has 15 residues. The germline CDR1 and CDR2 sequences are ENHRY and SYGVKD. Trimming took 3 bases from V and 7 from J; bases not matched to a gene: 8. CDR3 sequence: CAISDPGGPGNEQFF. In DNA form, the CDR3 reads TGTGCCATCAGTGACCCGGGAGGGCCTGGGAATGAGCAGTTCTTC.

This chain's CDR3 is CSVEEGLITDTQYF. The CDR3 coding sequence is TGCAGCGTTGAAGAAGGGCTTATCACAGATACGCAGTATTTT. V is TRBV29-1 and J is TRBJ2-3; D is uncertain. The CDR3 runs 14 residues. Germline-derived CDR1 and CDR2 are SQVTM and ANQGSEA. The ends were cut back, 0 bases at V and 2 bases at J, with 9 bases in the middle.

V gene TRBV19 combines with J gene TRBJ1-1, with D maybe TRBD1 (5 bases). V lost 9 bases, J lost 6 bases, and 14 bases lay in between. This CDR3 spans 12 amino acids. In germline, CDR1 is LNHDA, CDR2 SQIVND (reference sequence). CDR3 bases: TGTGCCAGCTGGGGGGAAACGGCTGAAGCTTTCTTT. This encodes CASWGETAEAFF.

This sequence joins TRBV29-1 and TRBJ2-1; 14 nucleotides line up with TRBD2. CDR1 is SQVTM and CDR2 is ANQGSEA in the germline V gene. Trimming at V came to 8 bases and at J to 8 bases, leaving 8 bases not matched to a gene. This CDR3 has 14 amino acids. Written as DNA, the CDR3 is TGCAGCACCTCCGGGACTAGCGGGAGCCATGAGCAGTTCTTC. This translates into CSTSGTSGSHEQFF.

The table lists this clone with a count of one. The chain employs TRBV21-1 and TRBJ2-7; the table names TRBD2, a call not compared with the DNA. TRBV21-1 counts as a pseudogene. The CDR3 length is 17 residues. CDR3 sequence (DNA): TGTGCCAGCAGCAAAGACGAAGGAGGACTAGCGATCAACGAGCAGTACTTC. Translating gives CASSKDEGGLAINEQYF.

This sequence joins TRBV11-2 and TRBJ2-2; D is perhaps TRBD1 (6 bases). Germline V lookup: CDR1 SGHAT, CDR2 FQNNGV. V lost 5 bases to trimming and J lost 15 bases, with 13 bases between them. The CDR3 contains 11 residues. The CDR3 sequence: CASSAGVRVFF. DNA for the CDR3: TGTGCCAGCAGCGCAGGGGTGAGGGTGTTTTTT.

V is TRBV5-5 and J is TRBJ1-4; D remains ambiguous. Trimming took 0 bases from V and 5 from J, leaving 8 bases between them. The CDR3 runs to 14 residues. Germline loops: CDR1 SGHKS, CDR2 YYEKEE (reference sequence). CDR3 coding DNA: TGTGCCAGCAGCTTGGTCGGGGTAAATGAAAAACTGTTTTTT. Protein product: CASSLVGVNEKLFF.

V is TRBV30 and J is TRBJ1-2; perhaps TRBD1 as D (6 bases). The germline V gene has CDR1 GTSNPN and CDR2 SVGIG (reference sequence). This CDR3 is built from 14 residues. V shed 5 bases and J shed 5 bases, with 18 bases lying between them. The CDR3 DNA reads TGTGCCTGGGAAGTAGGGGGAGGCGCGTATGGCTACACCTTC. It yields the protein CAWEVGGGAYGYTF.

The chain employs TRBV10-3 and TRBJ2-3; 7 bases align to TRBD1. Germline trimming cut 2 bases from V and 0 bases from J; bases unmatched to any gene: 2. CDR3 length: 15 amino acids. Germline lookup yields CDR1 ENHRY and CDR2 SYGVKD. CDR3 region: CAISERGPSTDTQYF. The CDR3 coding sequence is TGTGCCATCAGTGAGAGGGGGCCTAGCACAGATACGCAGTATTTT.